This is a list of T cell receptor beta chains from one sample in a study of glioma-infiltrating T cells after dendritic cell vaccination. Here immunoSEQ multiplex PCR was the method, and the copy in TCRdb shows in-frame clones only, minus some. Of about 95,000 clones in the sample, approximately 81% were seen once. Sequenced material: blood, taken before dendritic cell vaccination. The receptors shown here come from a human donor with glioblastoma. Each CDR3 is given without its conserved first and last residue. Not every row has a clone size; where given, it reads once, few, many or a size class.

J: TRBJ2-7; V: TRBV25-1; size: -; CDR3: ASSRLRTSGDYEQY
J: TRBJ2-1; V: TRBV6-1; size: -; CDR3: ASVGLAGGINEQF
J: TRBJ1-4; V: TRBV5-6; size: few; CDR3: ASSLFRLSTNEKLF
J: TRBJ1-2; V: TRBV7-9; size: -; CDR3: ASSLATGKANYGYT
J: TRBJ2-7; V: TRBV4-3; size: once; CDR3: ASSQDPRDIYEQY
J: TRBJ1-4; V: TRBV7-2; size: -; CDR3: ASSFQGAEEKLF
J: TRBJ1-4; V: TRBV29-1; size: -; CDR3: SVLAYRGPQNEKLF
J: TRBJ2-2; V: TRBV6-1; size: -; CDR3: ASSARANTGELF
J: TRBJ2-4; V: TRBV2; size: once; CDR3: ASSAFSAGIAKNIQY
J: TRBJ2-7; V: TRBV6-5; size: -; CDR3: ASSSRTAYAEQY
J: TRBJ2-7; V: TRBV2; size: -; CDR3: ARSTGVSSYEQY
J: TRBJ2-5; V: TRBV2; size: -; CDR3: ASSELGAGETQY
J: TRBJ1-2; V: TRBV6-1; size: -; CDR3: ASSVGLLYGYT
J: TRBJ1-1; V: TRBV20-1; size: -; CDR3: SAEEKVSTF
J: TRBJ2-7; V: TRBV7-6; size: -; CDR3: ASSWEGGAEQY
J: TRBJ2-4; V: TRBV5-6; size: -; CDR3: ASSLSSIAKNIQY
J: TRBJ2-2; V: TRBV25-1; size: -; CDR3: ASSGQGDTGELF
J: TRBJ1-1; V: TRBV2; size: -; CDR3: ASSTTGMNTEAF
J: TRBJ2-3; V: TRBV2; size: -; CDR3: ASSRTPDTQY
J: TRBJ2-5; V: TRBV29-1; size: -; CDR3: SVRGGGETQY
J: TRBJ2-7; V: TRBV7-2; size: -; CDR3: ASSPERISGGHEQY
J: TRBJ1-1; V: TRBV7-2; size: -; CDR3: ASSLLGAENTEAF
J: TRBJ2-7; V: TRBV7-6; size: -; CDR3: ASREKQGYEQY
J: TRBJ1-1; V: TRBV5-1; size: -; CDR3: ASSNPGRGLNTEAF
J: TRBJ1-2; V: TRBV28; size: -; CDR3: ASRQQGNDYGYT
J: TRBJ2-3; V: TRBV2; size: -; CDR3: ASLVGLRSTDTQY
J: TRBJ2-7; V: TRBV11-3; size: -; CDR3: ASSSSGSTYEQY
J: TRBJ2-2; V: TRBV15; size: -; CDR3: ATSRTSNANTGELF